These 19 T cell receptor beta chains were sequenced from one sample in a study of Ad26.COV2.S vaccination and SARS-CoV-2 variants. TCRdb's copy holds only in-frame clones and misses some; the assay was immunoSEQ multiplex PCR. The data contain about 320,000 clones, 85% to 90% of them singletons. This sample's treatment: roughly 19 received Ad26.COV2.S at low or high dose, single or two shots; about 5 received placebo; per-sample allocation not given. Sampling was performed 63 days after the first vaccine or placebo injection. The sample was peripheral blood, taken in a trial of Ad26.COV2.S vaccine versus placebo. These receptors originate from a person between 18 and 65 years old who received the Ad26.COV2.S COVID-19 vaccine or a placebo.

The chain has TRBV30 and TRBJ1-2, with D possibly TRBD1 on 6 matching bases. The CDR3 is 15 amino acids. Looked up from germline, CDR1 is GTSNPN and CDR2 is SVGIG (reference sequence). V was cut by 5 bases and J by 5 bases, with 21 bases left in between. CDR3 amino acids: CAWAPRPTGRYGYTF. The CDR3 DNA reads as TGTGCCTGGGCGCCACGCCCGACAGGAAGGTATGGCTACACCTTC.

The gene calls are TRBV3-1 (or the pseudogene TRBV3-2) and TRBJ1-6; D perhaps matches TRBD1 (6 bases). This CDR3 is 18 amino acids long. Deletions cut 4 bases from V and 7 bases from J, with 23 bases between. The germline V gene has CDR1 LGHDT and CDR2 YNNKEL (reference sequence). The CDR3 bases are TGTGCCAGCAGCCGGAGAGAAGGCAGGGGAGGGCTAAATTCACCCCTCCACTTT. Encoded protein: CASSRREGRGGLNSPLHF.

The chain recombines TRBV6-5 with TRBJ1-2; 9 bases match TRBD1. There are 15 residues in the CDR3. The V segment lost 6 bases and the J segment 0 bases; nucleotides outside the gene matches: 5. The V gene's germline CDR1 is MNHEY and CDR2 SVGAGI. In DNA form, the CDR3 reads TGTGCCAGCAGCTTGACAGGGGGAGCTAACTATGGCTACACCTTC. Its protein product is CASSLTGGANYGYTF.

CDR3 region: CASSSGLAGADTQYF. In DNA, the CDR3 is TGTGCCAGCAGTTCGGGACTAGCGGGGGCAGATACGCAGTATTTT. The chain is built from TRBV27 and TRBJ2-3; TRBD2 agrees at 14 bases. CDR3 length equals 15 residues. The V gene's germline CDR1 is MNHEY and CDR2 SMNVEV (reference sequence). V lost 4 bases, J lost 4 bases, and 1 base stayed unmatched.

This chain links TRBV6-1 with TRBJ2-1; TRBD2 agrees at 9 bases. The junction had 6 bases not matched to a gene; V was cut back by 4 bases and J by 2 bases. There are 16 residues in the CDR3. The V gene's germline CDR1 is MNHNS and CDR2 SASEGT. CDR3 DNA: TGTGCCAGCAGTGGGTCTAGCGGGGAAACCTACAATGAGCAGTTCTTC. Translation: CASSGSSGETYNEQFF.

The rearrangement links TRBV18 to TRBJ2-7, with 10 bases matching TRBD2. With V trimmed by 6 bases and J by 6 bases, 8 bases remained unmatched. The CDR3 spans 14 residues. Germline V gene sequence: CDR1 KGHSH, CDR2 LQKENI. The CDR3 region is CASSSGGAGSEQYF. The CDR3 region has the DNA TGTGCCAGCTCCAGCGGGGGGGCCGGATCCGAGCAGTACTTC.

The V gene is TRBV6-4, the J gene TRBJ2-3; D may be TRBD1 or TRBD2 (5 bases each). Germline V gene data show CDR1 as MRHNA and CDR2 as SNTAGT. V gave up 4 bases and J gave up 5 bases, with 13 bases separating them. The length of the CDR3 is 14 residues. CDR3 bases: TGTGCCAGCAGTGCGGGGACGCTCGGAGATACGCAGTATTTT. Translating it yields CASSAGTLGDTQYF.

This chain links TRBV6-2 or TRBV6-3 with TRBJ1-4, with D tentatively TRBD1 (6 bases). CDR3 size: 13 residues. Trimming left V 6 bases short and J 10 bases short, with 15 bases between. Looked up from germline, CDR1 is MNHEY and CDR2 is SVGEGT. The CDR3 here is CASSLGGRPKLFF. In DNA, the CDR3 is TGTGCCAGCAGCCTGGGGGGCCGACCAAAACTGTTTTTT.

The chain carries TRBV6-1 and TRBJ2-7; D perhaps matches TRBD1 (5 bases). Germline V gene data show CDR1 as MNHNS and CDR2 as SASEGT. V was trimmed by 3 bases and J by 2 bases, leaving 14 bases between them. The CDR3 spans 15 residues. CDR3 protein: CASSDYRPGTYEQYF. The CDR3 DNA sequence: TGTGCCAGCAGTGATTACAGGCCCGGAACCTACGAGCAGTACTTC.

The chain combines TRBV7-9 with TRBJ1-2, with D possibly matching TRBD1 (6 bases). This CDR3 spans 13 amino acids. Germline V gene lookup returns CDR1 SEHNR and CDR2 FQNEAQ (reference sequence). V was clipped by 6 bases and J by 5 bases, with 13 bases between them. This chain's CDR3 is CASSSRGGYGYTF. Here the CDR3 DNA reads TGTGCCAGCAGTTCCAGGGGCGGGTATGGCTACACCTTC.

The CDR3 bases are TGTGCCAGTAGTAAGCCTCTGGACAGGGGGCCTACCGGGGAGCTGTTTTTT. It yields the protein CASSKPLDRGPTGELFF. The chain couples TRBV19 to TRBJ2-2, with TRBD1 matching 11 bases. Per germline, CDR1 LNHDA and CDR2 SQIVND (reference sequence). This CDR3 has 17 amino acids. V lost 4 bases, J lost 5 bases, and 9 bases stayed unmatched.

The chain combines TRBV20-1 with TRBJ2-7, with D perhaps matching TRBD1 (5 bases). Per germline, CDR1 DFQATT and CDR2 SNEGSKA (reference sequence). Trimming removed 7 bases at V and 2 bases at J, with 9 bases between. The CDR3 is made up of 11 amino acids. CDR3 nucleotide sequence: TGCAGTGTCAGGGCCACCTACGAGCAGTACTTC. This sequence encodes CSVRATYEQYF.

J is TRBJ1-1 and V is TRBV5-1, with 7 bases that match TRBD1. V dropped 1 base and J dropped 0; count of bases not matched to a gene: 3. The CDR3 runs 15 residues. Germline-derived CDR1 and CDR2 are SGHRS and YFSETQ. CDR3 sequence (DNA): TGCGCCAGCAGCTTGTCGGGACAGATGAACACTGAAGCTTTCTTT. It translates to CASSLSGQMNTEAFF.

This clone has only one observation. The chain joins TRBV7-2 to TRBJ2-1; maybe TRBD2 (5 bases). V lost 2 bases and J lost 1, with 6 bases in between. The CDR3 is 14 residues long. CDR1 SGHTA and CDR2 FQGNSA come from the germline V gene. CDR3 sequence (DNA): TGTGCCAGCAGCTTAACTAGTTCCTACAATGAGCAGTTCTTC. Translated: CASSLTSSYNEQFF.

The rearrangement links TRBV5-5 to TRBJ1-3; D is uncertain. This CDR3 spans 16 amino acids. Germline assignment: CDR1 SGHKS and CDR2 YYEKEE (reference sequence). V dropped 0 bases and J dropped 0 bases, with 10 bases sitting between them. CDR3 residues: CASSLASGISGNTIYF. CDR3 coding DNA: TGTGCCAGCAGCTTGGCGAGCGGAATCTCTGGAAACACCATATATTTT.

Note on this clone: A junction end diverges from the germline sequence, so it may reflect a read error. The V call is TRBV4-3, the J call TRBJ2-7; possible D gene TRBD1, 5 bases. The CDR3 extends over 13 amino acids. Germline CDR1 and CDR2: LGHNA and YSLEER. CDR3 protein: CASSQVDSPMQDF. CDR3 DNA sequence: TGCGCCAGCAGCCAAGTTGACAGTCCGATGCAGGACTTC.

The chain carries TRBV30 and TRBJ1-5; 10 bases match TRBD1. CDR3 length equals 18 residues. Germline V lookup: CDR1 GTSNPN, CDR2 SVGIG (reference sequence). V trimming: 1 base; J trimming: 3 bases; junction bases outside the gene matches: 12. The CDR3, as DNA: TGTGCCTGGAGTGCGGGATGGCCGGGACAGGGGAACAATCAGCCCCAGCATTTT. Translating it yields CAWSAGWPGQGNNQPQHF. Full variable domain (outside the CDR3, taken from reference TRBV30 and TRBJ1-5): SQTIHQWPATLVQPVGSPLSLECTVEGTSNPNLYWYRQAAGRGLQLLFYSVGIGQISSEVPQNLSASRPQDRQFILSSKKLLLSDSGFYLCAWSAGWPGQGNNQPQHFGDGTRLSIL.

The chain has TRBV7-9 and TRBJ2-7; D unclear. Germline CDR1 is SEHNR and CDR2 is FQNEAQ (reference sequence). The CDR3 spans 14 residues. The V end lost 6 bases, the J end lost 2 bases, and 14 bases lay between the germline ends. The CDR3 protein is CASSIPGMTYEQYF. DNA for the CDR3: TGTGCCAGCAGTATTCCGGGCATGACCTACGAGCAGTACTTC.

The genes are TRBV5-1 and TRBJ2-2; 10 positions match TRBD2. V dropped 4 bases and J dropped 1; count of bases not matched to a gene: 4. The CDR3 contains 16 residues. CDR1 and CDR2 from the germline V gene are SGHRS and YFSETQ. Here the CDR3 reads CASSRGLAQNTGELFF. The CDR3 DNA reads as TGCGCCAGCAGCAGGGGACTAGCGCAGAACACCGGGGAGCTGTTTTTT.